One sample yielded the 26 T cell receptor beta chains listed below, sequenced in a study of T cell responses to AZD1222 COVID-19 vaccine. Sequenced by immunoSEQ multiplex PCR; TCRdb stores in-frame clones only, minus some. The sample lists under 140,000 clones; about nine tenths were seen once. Sequences were derived from peripheral blood, sampled on day 0 of AZD1222 vaccination. Every receptor here comes from an adult in good health.

The chain links TRBV7-2 to TRBJ2-7, with TRBD2 matching 13 bases. The CDR3 has 16 residues. CDR1 SGHTA and CDR2 FQGNSA come from the germline V gene. J lost 7 bases, V lost 5 bases, and 11 bases had no gene match. Written as DNA, the CDR3 is TGTGCCAGCAGCCCCGGAGGACTAGCGGGAGACCTTGAGCAGTACTTC. It encodes CASSPGGLAGDLEQYF.

The chain couples TRBV5-1 to TRBJ2-3; D might be TRBD1 or TRBD2, each matching 5 bases. Germline CDR1 is SGHRS and CDR2 is YFSETQ. The CDR3 extends over 14 amino acids. Trimming cost V 4 bases and J 4 bases, with 13 bases left between them. DNA of the CDR3: TGCGCCAGCAGCGCGCCCGGGACGCCAGATACGCAGTATTTT. Encoded protein: CASSAPGTPDTQYF.

The chain has TRBV18 and TRBJ2-5; D is uncertain. The CDR3 contains 13 residues. Germline CDR1 KGHSH, CDR2 LQKENI. V was clipped by 4 bases and J by 5 bases, with 11 bases between them. This CDR3 is CASSLGIRETQYF. Written as DNA, the CDR3 is TGTGCCAGCTCACTGGGAATTCGTGAGACCCAGTACTTC.

V usage is TRBV5-6 and J usage is TRBJ1-2; a possible D gene is TRBD1 (6 bases). This CDR3 is 16 amino acids long. Deletions cut 2 bases from V and 8 bases from J, with 22 bases between. Germline V gene data show CDR1 as SGHDT and CDR2 as YYEEEE. The CDR3, as DNA: TGTGCCAGCAGCTTTAATCCGGGGGCCTCTTCTCGGGGCTACACCTTC. Protein sequence: CASSFNPGASSRGYTF.

This chain connects TRBV4-1 to TRBJ1-2; 8 nucleotides agree with TRBD1. Trimming removed 0 bases from V and 1 base from J; junction bases left unmatched: 10. Germline CDR1 and CDR2: MGHRA and YSYEKL. The CDR3 runs to 18 residues. The CDR3 coding sequence is TGCGCCAGCAGCCAAGAGGTGGACAGGGCCCGAATTAACTATGGCTACACCTTC. Amino acids: CASSQEVDRARINYGYTF.

The rearrangement links TRBV5-1 to TRBJ1-1; D not resolved. The V gene lost 4 bases and the J gene lost 2 bases, with 12 bases spanning the gap. This CDR3 has 14 amino acids. Germline values: CDR1 SGHRS, CDR2 YFSETQ. CDR3 DNA sequence: TGCGCCAGCAGCAAGGTCCCGGAAAACACTGAAGCTTTCTTT. Residues: CASSKVPENTEAFF.

This clone was recorded only once. The rearrangement uses TRBV18 and TRBJ2-3; 11 bases align to TRBD2. Germline V gene lookup returns CDR1 KGHSH and CDR2 LQKENI. The junction had 3 bases not matched to a gene; V was cut back by 3 bases and J by 4 bases. The CDR3 length is 15 residues. The DNA for the CDR3 is TGTGCCAGCTCACCGAAGACTAGCGGGGCAGATACGCAGTATTTT. Residues: CASSPKTSGADTQYF.

The chain couples TRBV25-1 to TRBJ2-1; 10 bases are a match to TRBD2. Germline V gene sequence: CDR1 MGHDK, CDR2 SYGVNS. The length of the CDR3 is 16 residues. Trimming cost V 5 bases and J 3 bases; bases outside gene matches: 7. The CDR3 DNA reads as TGTGCCAGCAGTACCCGAGCGGGAGGGGGCTACAATGAGCAGTTCTTC. Translation gives CASSTRAGGGYNEQFF. Filled out from reference TRBV25-1 and TRBJ2-1, the complete variable domain reads EADIYQTPRYLVIGTGKKITLECSQTMGHDKMYWYQQDPGMELHLIHYSYGVNSTEKGDLSSESTVSRIRTEHFPLTLESARPSHTSQYLCASSTRAGGGYNEQFFGPGTRLTVL.

This chain links TRBV18 with TRBJ2-7; 7 bases agree with TRBD2. Germline V lookup: CDR1 KGHSH, CDR2 LQKENI. This CDR3 contains 16 residues. With V trimmed by 0 bases and J by 1 base, 6 bases remained unmatched. CDR3 in amino acids: CASSPPTGEGSYEQYF. The CDR3 DNA follows: TGTGCCAGCTCACCACCAACCGGGGAGGGGTCCTACGAGCAGTACTTC.

This clone was found once. The J gene is TRBJ1-2, the V gene TRBV5-5; D is unresolved. The CDR3 covers 12 residues. Germline V gene lookup returns CDR1 SGHKS and CDR2 YYEKEE (reference sequence). Trimming shortened V by 0 bases and J by 5 bases, and 5 bases separated the two germline ends. Here the CDR3 DNA reads TGTGCCAGCAGCTTGGCCGAGTATGGCTACACCTTC. It specifies CASSLAEYGYTF.

CDR3 in amino acids: CASSQEGNYGYTF. In DNA form, the CDR3 reads TGTGCCAGCAGCCAAGAGGGTAACTATGGCTACACCTTC. The rearrangement joins TRBV4-2 to TRBJ1-2; no definite D call. This CDR3 is built from 13 residues. V gave up 0 bases and J gave up 1 base, with 3 bases separating them. Germline V gives CDR1 LGHNA, CDR2 YNFKEQ.

The genes are TRBV15 and TRBJ1-1; no reliable D call. This CDR3 is built from 15 residues. Germline V lookup: CDR1 LNHNV, CDR2 YYDKDF (reference sequence). V was shortened by 1 base and J by 1 base, with 10 bases between the two germline ends. Here the CDR3 DNA reads TGTGCCACCAGCAGAGTCCAACTAGGGAACACTGAAGCTTTCTTT. The encoded protein is CATSRVQLGNTEAFF. The full variable domain, its missing parts supplied by reference TRBV15 and TRBJ1-1, is DAMVIQNPRYQVTQFGKPVTLSCSQTLNHNVMYWYQQKSSQAPKLLFHYYDKDFNNEADTPDNFQSRRPNTSFCFLDIRSPGLGDTAMYLCATSRVQLGNTEAFFGQGTRLTVV.

This clone was found a few times. This sequence joins TRBV3-1 (or the pseudogene TRBV3-2) and TRBJ1-1; D is ambiguous. From germline, CDR1 is LGHDT and CDR2 YNNKEL (reference sequence). V was pared by 1 base and J by 4 bases, with 7 bases between. CDR3 length: 13 amino acids. As DNA, the CDR3 is TGTGCCAGCAGCCAAGGATACGCCACTGAAGCTTTCTTT. Translated: CASSQGYATEAFF.

The chain has TRBV7-9 and TRBJ2-2; 7 nucleotides agree with TRBD1. J lost 0 bases, V lost 7 bases, and 5 bases had no gene match. The CDR3 loop spans 15 amino acids. Germline values: CDR1 SEHNR, CDR2 FQNEAQ (reference sequence). The CDR3 loop is CASTPGQANTGELFF. The CDR3 DNA is TGTGCCAGCACCCCCGGACAGGCGAACACCGGGGAGCTGTTTTTT.

The genes are TRBV6-5 and TRBJ1-2; 9 nucleotides match TRBD1. Germline V gene lookup returns CDR1 MNHEY and CDR2 SVGAGI. This CDR3 comprises 14 residues. J lost 2 bases, V lost 5 bases, and 3 bases had no gene match. CDR3 in DNA: TGTGCCAGCAGTACGGGACAGGGAAACTATGGCTACACCTTC. It is translated as CASSTGQGNYGYTF.

This chain links TRBV7-8 with TRBJ1-5, with D perhaps matching TRBD1 (6 bases). This CDR3 is built from 16 residues. Per the germline V gene, CDR1 is SGHVS and CDR2 is FQNEAQ. V lost 5 bases, J lost 7 bases, and 21 bases lay in between. CDR3 sequence: CASSKITGLSSQPQHF. DNA for the CDR3: TGTGCCAGCAGCAAGATAACAGGGCTGTCTTCCCAGCCCCAGCATTTT.

The chain has TRBV6-6 and TRBJ2-7, with TRBD2 identical over 7 bases. V lost 0 bases and J lost 0; bases outside the gene matches: 2. The CDR3 is made up of 15 amino acids. CDR1 and CDR2 (germline): MNHNY, SVGAGI (reference sequence). This CDR3 reads CASSYSGGGSYEQYF. The CDR3 region has the DNA TGTGCCAGCAGTTACTCAGGCGGGGGCTCCTACGAGCAGTACTTC.

The chain has TRBV29-1 and TRBJ2-7; 9 bases match TRBD2. Germline V gene lookup returns CDR1 SQVTM and CDR2 ANQGSEA. This CDR3 is built from 13 residues. V lost 4 bases, J lost 5 bases, and 6 bases stayed unmatched. The CDR3 coding sequence is TGCAGCGTTGGGGTAGCGGGAGACCACGAGCAGTACTTC. It translates to CSVGVAGDHEQYF.

The chain uses TRBV4-1 and TRBJ1-1; the D gene is possibly TRBD1 (6 bases). Between the trimmed V and J ends, which lost 0 bases and 4 bases, there was a span of 12 bases. The CDR3 is 15 residues long. Per germline, CDR1 MGHRA and CDR2 YSYEKL. The CDR3 spells CASSQDRGAGTEAFF. CDR3 sequence (DNA): TGCGCCAGCAGCCAAGACAGGGGTGCAGGCACTGAAGCTTTCTTT.

For this clone: The same CDR3 is also encoded by other DNA sequences in this sample. The chain recombines TRBV7-2 with TRBJ1-3; D is unclear. The V gene's germline CDR1 is SGHTA and CDR2 FQGNSA. CDR3 length: 14 residues. V was trimmed by 4 bases and J by 0 bases, leaving 7 bases between them. The CDR3 nucleotides are TGTGCCAGCAGCTCTCAGTCCTCTGGAAACACCATATATTTT. This encodes CASSSQSSGNTIYF.

This chain uses TRBV19 with TRBJ2-3, with 9 nucleotides matching TRBD1. Trimming cost V 3 bases and J 4 bases; bases outside gene matches: 5. Germline CDR1 reads LNHDA; CDR2 reads SQIVND (reference sequence). The CDR3 length is 15 residues. The DNA of the CDR3 is TGTGCCAGTAGTATGTACGGGACAGGGTCAGATACGCAGTATTTT. Its translation is CASSMYGTGSDTQYF.

The V call is TRBV29-1, the J call TRBJ2-3; D not resolved. Germline V gene data show CDR1 as SQVTM and CDR2 as ANQGSEA. V lost 7 bases, J lost 1 base, and 15 bases lay in between. The CDR3 loop spans 14 amino acids. CDR3 DNA sequence: TGCAGCGCCCGAAGCACAGACCGCACAGATACGCAGTATTTT. Residues: CSARSTDRTDTQYF.

The chain has TRBV29-1 and TRBJ1-4, with 7 bases that match TRBD1. Germline assignment: CDR1 SQVTM and CDR2 ANQGSEA. CDR3 length equals 13 residues. Germline trimming cut 6 bases from V and 8 bases from J; bases unmatched to any gene: 9. CDR3 region: CSVGGGAKEKLFF. The CDR3 region has the DNA TGCAGCGTCGGAGGGGGCGCGAAGGAAAAACTGTTTTTT.

CDR3 nucleotide sequence: TGTGCCAGCAGTGAAGCGTTGGTTCGGGTTTTGGCTGCTGGAAACACCATATATTTT. Its protein is CASSEALVRVLAAGNTIYF. This chain connects TRBV6-1 to TRBJ1-3; D is undetermined. Germline V gene lookup returns CDR1 MNHNS and CDR2 SASEGT. Trimming took 0 bases from V and 2 from J, leaving 20 bases between them. The CDR3 contains 19 residues.

J is TRBJ2-1 and V is TRBV27; no clear D. V was shortened by 5 bases and J by 9 bases, with 14 bases between the two germline ends. Germline-derived CDR1 and CDR2 are MNHEY and SMNVEV (reference sequence). The length of the CDR3 is 13 residues. CDR3 amino acids: CASSLFGSSEQFF. The CDR3 DNA sequence: TGTGCCAGCAGTCTCTTTGGCTCTAGTGAGCAGTTCTTC.

This clone has only a few counts. V is TRBV19 and J is TRBJ1-1; D is undetermined. Germline V CDR1 and CDR2: LNHDA, SQIVND (reference sequence). CDR3 length: 15 residues. The germline V and J ends were trimmed by 0 bases and 4 bases, with 12 bases remaining between them. The CDR3 DNA reads as TGTGCCAGTAGTATAGAGCTAGGGTACCGCACTGAAGCTTTCTTT. Protein sequence: CASSIELGYRTEAFF.